What follows describes a single T cell receptor beta chain. This entry is derived from a study of blood T cell repertoires in COVID-19. Germline V gene data show CDR1 as LNHDA and CDR2 as SQIVND (reference sequence). This CDR3 has 15 residues. V was shortened by 4 bases and J by 5 bases, with 17 bases between the two germline ends. Under the authors' procedure: Reference gene primers were amplified, and this amplification served to estimate nucleated cell counts. Produced via immunoSEQ multiplex PCR; TCRdb's table is partial and in-frame only. V, J and clone size are those of that table, while D and trimming were read from the DNA. The sample records around 270,000 clones, around 88% being singletons.

The V gene is TRBV19, the J gene TRBJ1-1; perhaps TRBD1 as D (5 bases). The sequencing input was peripheral blood. The TCR originated in a young man with acute or convalescent COVID-19. In nucleotides, the CDR3 is TGTGCCAGTAGTACGCGGGGAGGAGGGGCGACTGAAGCTTTCTTT. Protein product: CASSTRGGGATEAFF.